These T cell receptor beta chains were read from a single sample in a study of blood T cell repertoires in COVID-19. The method was immunoSEQ multiplex PCR; TCRdb's version includes in-frame clones alone and lacks a portion of them. This repertoire shows 380,000 or so clones, around 87% found once; its top ten account for 1% to 1.5%. Sequenced input: PBMCs or T cells enriched from blood (not recorded which). These receptors were taken from a young man who had recovered from COVID-19. CDR3s include the opening cysteine and the closing phenylalanine or tryptophan. The D gene is left open where the match is weak. For some rows the clone size is stated as once, few or many, or as a class when expanded; others skip it.

TRBJ1-5	TRBV6-5	NA	NA	CASSSHSSNQPQHF	TGTGCCAGCAGTTCCCACAGTTCCAATCAGCCCCAGCATTTT
TRBJ1-4	TRBV4-1	NA	few	CASSQAPHRGEKLFF	TGCGCCAGCAGCCAAGCTCCGCATAGGGGTGAAAAACTGTTTTTT
TRBJ1-5	TRBV4-3	TRBD1	NA	CASSQDTGEGNQPQHF	TGCGCCAGCAGCCAAGATACAGGGGAAGGCAATCAGCCCCAGCATTTT
TRBJ2-2	TRBV6-5	NA	NA	CASSRTANTGELFF	TGTGCCAGCAGCCGGACAGCGAACACCGGGGAGCTGTTTTTT
TRBJ1-2	TRBV6-2/TRBV6-3	NA	NA	CASSYSDSFYGYTF	TGTGCCAGCAGTTACTCAGACAGCTTCTATGGCTACACCTTC
TRBJ2-1	TRBV29-1	TRBD1	NA	CSVVTGGSFF	TGCAGCGTTGTGACAGGGGGGTCGTTCTTC
TRBJ1-5	TRBV18	TRBD1	NA	CASSSQGQGAWQPQHF	TGTGCCAGCTCGAGCCAAGGACAGGGGGCTTGGCAGCCCCAGCATTTT
TRBJ1-2	TRBV6-5	NA	NA	CASSNGYGYTF	TGTGCCAGCAGCAACGGCTATGGCTACACCTTC
TRBJ1-2	TRBV7-2	NA	NA	CASSQIGQADPYGYTF	TGTGCCAGCAGCCAGATCGGCCAGGCTGACCCCTATGGCTACACCTTC
TRBJ2-1	TRBV9	TRBD1	NA	CASNAGTGVPYNEQFF	TGTGCCAGCAACGCCGGGACAGGTGTTCCATACAATGAGCAGTTCTTC
TRBJ1-1	TRBV5-1	NA	NA	CASSFVQGEAFF	TGCGCCAGCAGCTTTGTTCAGGGGGAAGCTTTCTTT
TRBJ2-3	TRBV11-3	TRBD2	NA	CASSHLGASGGVADTQYF	TGTGCCAGCAGCCACCTAGGGGCTAGCGGGGGAGTGGCAGATACGCAGTATTTT
TRBJ1-6	TRBV11-2	NA	NA	CASSLEVGGAALLSPLHF	TGTGCCAGCAGCTTAGAGGTTGGAGGGGCAGCTCTCCTTTCACCCCTCCACTTT
TRBJ2-1	TRBV4-1	NA	NA	CASSQDRDSYNEQFF	TGCGCCAGCAGCCAAGACAGGGACTCCTACAATGAGCAGTTCTTC
TRBJ1-6	TRBV4-1	TRBD1	NA	CASSQDGGQGDSPLHF	TGCGCCAGCAGCCAAGATGGGGGACAGGGTGATTCACCCCTCCACTTT
TRBJ2-2	TRBV19	TRBD2	NA	CASSIFGGGFRDTGELFF	TGTGCCAGTAGTATTTTCGGCGGGGGGTTCCGTGACACCGGGGAGCTGTTTTTT
TRBJ1-4	TRBV10-2	NA	NA	CASSPQGMEEKLFF	TGCGCCAGCAGCCCACAGGGAATGGAAGAAAAACTGTTTTTT
TRBJ1-2	TRBV2	TRBD1	NA	CASQQGQPNYGYTF	TGTGCCAGCCAACAGGGGCAGCCTAACTATGGCTACACCTTC
TRBJ1-6	TRBV2	TRBD1	NA	CASKERGQAPLHF	TGTGCCAGCAAGGAGAGGGGGCAGGCACCCCTCCACTTT
TRBJ2-1	TRBV20-1	TRBD2	NA	CSADSGVEQFF	TGCAGTGCTGATAGCGGGGTTGAGCAGTTCTTC
TRBJ2-6	TRBV18	NA	NA	CASSPGGHSGANVLTF	TGTGCCAGCTCACCAGGCGGACACTCTGGGGCCAACGTCCTGACTTTC
TRBJ2-6	TRBV5-1	NA	NA	CASSPISGVGANVLTF	TGCGCCAGCAGCCCAATCTCCGGGGTCGGGGCCAACGTCCTGACTTTC
TRBJ1-1	TRBV5-4	NA	NA	CASSTRRVSNTEAFF	TGTGCCAGCAGCACACGCAGGGTGTCGAACACTGAAGCTTTCTTT
TRBJ1-2	TRBV11-2	NA	NA	CASSLDLSLEGGYTF	TGTGCCAGCAGCTTAGATCTAAGTTTGGAGGGGGGCTACACCTTC
TRBJ1-2	TRBV30	NA	NA	CACPGSVGGGYTF	TGTGCCTGCCCTGGCAGCGTCGGTGGAGGCTACACCTTC
TRBJ1-2	TRBV4-1	TRBD1	NA	CASSIDRGFNYGYTF	TGCGCCAGCAGTATAGACAGGGGGTTTAACTATGGCTACACCTTC
TRBJ1-2	TRBV7-9	TRBD1	NA	CASRPSQGDYGYTF	TGTGCCAGCAGACCGTCACAGGGGGACTATGGCTACACCTTC
TRBJ1-1	TRBV20-1	NA	NA	CSATRNTEAFF	TGCAGTGCAACCAGGAACACTGAAGCTTTCTTT
TRBJ1-5	TRBV10-2	NA	NA	CASSSTVQPQHF	TGCGCCAGCAGTAGTACGGTTCAGCCCCAGCATTTT
TRBJ2-7	TRBV19	NA	NA	CASSAGPTLEQYF	TGTGCCAGTAGTGCGGGACCGACGCTGGAGCAGTACTTC
TRBJ1-5	TRBV12-5	NA	NA	CASASGGQPQHF	TGTGCTAGTGCCTCGGGGGGTCAGCCCCAGCATTTT
TRBJ2-3	TRBV5-1	NA	NA	CASSLLVTDTQYF	TGCGCCAGCAGCTTACTAGTAACAGATACGCAGTATTTT
TRBJ1-2	TRBV12-3/TRBV12-4	NA	NA	CASSLTGIYGYTF	TGTGCCAGCAGTTTAACAGGGATCTATGGCTACACCTTC